This T cell receptor beta chain came from a study of fetal regulatory T cell absence and autoimmunity (dated by TCRdb to about 2017). General notes on the study: The IPEX patients showed exocrine pancreas autoimmunity in the absence of clinical diabetes. What the work shows at the level of the full study, not this receptor alone: Compared with cord blood, the pancreas TCR compartment showed significant oligoclonal enrichment, and some top clones were enriched more than 100-fold. The oligoclonal enrichment was interpreted as support for antigen-driven autoimmunity in the pancreas before birth in IPEX syndrome. TRB gene family usage was broadly similar between cord blood and pancreas, resembling published neonatal and adult repertoires.

For repertoire sequencing, genomic DNA was processed from frozen pancreas tissue. The DNeasy Blood and Tissue Kit was used to extract roughly 1.7-3.4 ug of genomic DNA from umbilical cord blood or frozen pancreas. Including the terminal cysteine and phenylalanine, the CDR3 comprises 17 residues. This entry keeps only the CDR3 DNA: 51 bases, framed from base 1. A distance of 15 bases separates the germline ends of V and J, which lose 0 bases and 0 bases respectively. The germline V gene yields SGHRS for CDR1 and YFSETQ for CDR2. Concerning this clone: The specificity of this receptor is unknown. It has no much larger one-base neighbor in the sample; base qualities were not kept.

On the immunoSEQ human TCRbeta survey platform, a two-step multiplex PCR amplified and barcoded the TCRbeta CDR3 regions. Libraries were sequenced on Illumina instruments, with IgH sequenced in parallel from the same samples. From the authors' description of their analysis: To remove PCR and sequencing errors, raw reads were filtered against IMGT V, D, J definitions and grouped with a nearest-neighbor algorithm. Clones were defined by identical nucleotide sequence; differential abundance between tissues used per-clone Fisher exact tests with pFDR threshold p<0.01. Clones whose frequencies were too low for statistical inference were excluded by a minimum inclusion filter of 10 in either sample. The immunoSEQ Analyzer was used for pairwise clonal comparisons, and IMGT tools were used to assess gene family usage. TCRdb stores this immuneACCESS table with in-frame sequences only. Part of the clones is absent; in the studies checked, under half of the shortfall reflects unresolved V genes, and no reason is known for the rest. V and J calls and clone size are copied from that table; D and trimming were computed from the DNA. The sample table holds 95,000 or so clones, of which approximately 79% were seen once. 2% of the sample is in the top ten clones.

The TCR sequence derives from a male donor with IPEX syndrome. Sequencing input: pancreas tissue. In this chain, TRBV5-1 is recombined with TRBJ1-1; a weak D assignment points to TRBD1 (5 bases agree). The DNA is TGCGCCAGCAGCTTGGGCCCGCCAGGGTTTATGAACACTGAAGCTTTCTTT. It is translated as CASSLGPPGFMNTEAFF.